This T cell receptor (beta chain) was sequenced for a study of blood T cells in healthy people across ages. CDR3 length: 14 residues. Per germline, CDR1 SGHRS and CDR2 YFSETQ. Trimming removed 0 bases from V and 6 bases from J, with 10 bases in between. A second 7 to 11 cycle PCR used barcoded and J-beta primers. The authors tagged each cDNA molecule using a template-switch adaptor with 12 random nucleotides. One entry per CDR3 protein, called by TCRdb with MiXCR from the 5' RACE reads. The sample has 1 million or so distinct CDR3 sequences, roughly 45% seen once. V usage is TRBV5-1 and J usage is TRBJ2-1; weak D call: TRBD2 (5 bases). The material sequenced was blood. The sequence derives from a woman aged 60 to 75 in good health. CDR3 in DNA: TGCGCCAGCAGCTTGGCCGCTGCGGGCAATGAGCAGTTCTTC. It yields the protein CASSLAAAGNEQFF.